The 22 T cell receptor beta chains below all came from one sample that was sequenced in a study of T cell responses to AZD1222 COVID-19 vaccine. The assay was immunoSEQ multiplex PCR, and TCRdb's table has in-frame clones only and misses some. The table lists about 79,000 clones, about 91% of them singletons. Sequencing was performed on peripheral blood, taken on day 0 of MenACWY control vaccination. These receptor sequences come from an adult in good health.

V and J are TRBV15 and TRBJ1-5, with D unresolved. Germline assignment: CDR1 LNHNV and CDR2 YYDKDF (reference sequence). Trimming took off 0 bases at V and 2 bases at J, with 14 bases between the two ends. The length of the CDR3 is 17 residues. The DNA of the CDR3 is TGTGCCACCAGCAGAGAGATGGGGTTTGAGCGCAATCAGCCCCAGCATTTT. This codes for CATSREMGFERNQPQHF. Complete variable domain (other parts from reference TRBV15 and TRBJ1-5): DAMVIQNPRYQVTQFGKPVTLSCSQTLNHNVMYWYQQKSSQAPKLLFHYYDKDFNNEADTPDNFQSRRPNTSFCFLDIRSPGLGDTAMYLCATSREMGFERNQPQHFGDGTRLSIL.

V is TRBV7-2 and J is TRBJ2-7; weak D call: TRBD1 (5 bases). Trimming took 5 bases from V and 5 from J, leaving 16 bases between them. The CDR3 length is 14 residues. CDR1 and CDR2 (germline): SGHTA, FQGNSA. Here the CDR3 reads CASSVRAGAHEQYF. The CDR3 DNA reads as TGTGCCAGCAGCGTACGGGCTGGGGCCCACGAGCAGTACTTC.

CDR3 sequence: CASSPAGTTMNYGYTF. The CDR3 coding sequence is TGCGCCAGCAGCCCGGCCGGGACAACCATGAACTATGGCTACACCTTC. The chain joins TRBV4-3 to TRBJ1-2, with a possible D match to TRBD1 (6 bases). Germline CDR1 is LGHNA and CDR2 is YSLEER. The CDR3 covers 16 residues. The V end lost 4 bases, the J end lost 2 bases, and 17 bases lay between the germline ends.

The V and J genes are TRBV13 and TRBJ2-1, with 8 nucleotides matching TRBD2. The junction had 18 bases not matched to a gene; V was cut back by 3 bases and J by 8 bases. The germline CDR1 and CDR2 sequences are PRHDT and FYEKMQ (reference sequence). CDR3 size: 18 residues. CDR3 nucleotide sequence: TGTGCCAGCAGCTTCCGCGGTGGGGCAGCGGGAGTTAACTATGAGCAGTTCTTC. Translating it yields CASSFRGGAAGVNYEQFF. Full variable domain (outside the CDR3, taken from reference TRBV13 and TRBJ2-1): AAGVIQSPRHLIKEKRETATLKCYPIPRHDTVYWYQQGPGQDPQFLISFYEKMQSDKGSIPDRFSAQQFSDYHSELNMSSLELGDSALYFCASSFRGGAAGVNYEQFFGPGTRLTVL.

The chain links TRBV29-1 to TRBJ2-2; D is ambiguous. There are 13 residues in the CDR3. Deletions cut 3 bases from V and 5 bases from J, with 10 bases between. Germline CDR1 and CDR2: SQVTM and ANQGSEA. CDR3 in DNA: TGCAGCGTTGATTTTGTGGAGACCGGGGAGCTGTTTTTT. It codes for CSVDFVETGELFF.

This sequence joins TRBV28 and TRBJ2-1; 7 bases agree with TRBD1. Germline V gene sequence: CDR1 MDHEN, CDR2 SYDVKM. The CDR3 is made up of 15 amino acids. Trimming cost V 3 bases and J 2 bases; bases outside gene matches: 4. Written as DNA, the CDR3 is TGTGCCAGCAGTTTTGCGACAGGGCCCTACAATGAGCAGTTCTTC. This gives the protein CASSFATGPYNEQFF.

The chain carries TRBV28 and TRBJ2-2; D uncertain. V dropped 9 bases and J dropped 3 bases, with 11 bases sitting between them. Germline V gene sequence: CDR1 MDHEN, CDR2 SYDVKM. The CDR3 spans 13 residues. The CDR3 bases are TGTGCCAGTTTTCTGGTGTACACCGGGGAGCTGTTTTTT. It encodes CASFLVYTGELFF.

V usage is TRBV6-2 or TRBV6-3 and J usage is TRBJ1-1; D possibly corresponds to TRBD1 (5 bases). Germline assignment: CDR1 MNHEY and CDR2 SVGEGT. V was shortened by 2 bases and J by 3 bases, with 19 bases between the two germline ends. The length of the CDR3 is 17 residues. Here the CDR3 DNA reads TGTGCCAGCAGTTACCCCGAGATAGGAGGGGTAGACACTGAAGCTTTCTTT. The encoded protein is CASSYPEIGGVDTEAFF.

This CDR3 reads CAISEQGIGNTIYF. CDR3 bases: TGTGCCATCAGTGAACAGGGAATTGGAAACACCATATATTTT. The V call is TRBV10-3, the J call TRBJ1-3; D is perhaps TRBD1 (6 bases). The V end was cut by 3 bases, the J end by 3 bases, with 9 bases between. CDR1 and CDR2 from the germline V gene are ENHRY and SYGVKD. The length of the CDR3 is 14 residues.

The chain recombines TRBV12-3 or TRBV12-4 with TRBJ1-1; tentative D call: TRBD1 (6 bases). The CDR3 is made up of 13 amino acids. V gave up 6 bases and J gave up 4 bases, with 12 bases separating them. The CDR3 protein is CASRKGVSTEAFF. In DNA form, the CDR3 reads TGTGCCAGCAGGAAGGGGGTCTCCACTGAAGCTTTCTTT.

The chain recombines TRBV11-2 with TRBJ1-1; TRBD1 agrees at 8 bases. The V and J ends lost 10 bases and 4 bases, in that order; junction bases with no gene match: 11. Germline CDR1 and CDR2: SGHAT and FQNNGV. This CDR3 is 14 amino acids long. CDR3 bases: TGTGCCACCGGGGGGCAGGGGGCTGGCACTGAAGCTTTCTTT. As protein: CATGGQGAGTEAFF.

This chain connects TRBV27 to TRBJ2-5; possible D gene TRBD2, 6 bases. V lost 0 bases and J 5 bases, leaving 10 bases between the germline ends. Per the germline V gene, CDR1 is MNHEY and CDR2 is SMNVEV (reference sequence). This CDR3 spans 14 amino acids. The CDR3 loop reads CASSLSVGGETQYF. CDR3 nucleotide sequence: TGTGCCAGCAGTTTATCGGTGGGGGGTGAGACCCAGTACTTC.

The chain employs TRBV6-1 and TRBJ2-3; 12 nucleotides line up with TRBD1. Germline lookup yields CDR1 MNHNS and CDR2 SASEGT. The CDR3 contains 16 residues. V trimming: 1 base; J trimming: 2 bases; junction bases outside the gene matches: 1. CDR3 DNA sequence: TGTGCCAGCAGTGAAGTGGGACAGGGGGCCACAGATACGCAGTATTTT. It is translated as CASSEVGQGATDTQYF.

The chain links TRBV6-5 to TRBJ2-7; 10 bases match TRBD2. V gave up 7 bases and J gave up 3 bases; unmatched junction bases: 6. The CDR3 has 14 amino acids. The V gene's germline CDR1 is MNHEY and CDR2 SVGAGI. Here the CDR3 reads CASTDSGRNYEQYF. The CDR3 DNA sequence: TGTGCCAGCACCGATAGCGGGAGGAACTACGAGCAGTACTTC.

J is TRBJ1-4 and V is TRBV7-2, with D perhaps TRBD1 (5 bases). Germline lookup yields CDR1 SGHTA and CDR2 FQGNSA. The germline V and J ends were trimmed by 5 bases and 4 bases, with 11 bases remaining between them. This CDR3 has 14 amino acids. The CDR3 spells CASSMGPFNEKLFF. CDR3 DNA sequence: TGTGCCAGCAGCATGGGACCTTTTAATGAAAAACTGTTTTTT.

This rearrangement joins TRBV7-2 to TRBJ1-4, with 8 bases lining up with TRBD1. J was trimmed by 7 bases and V by 4 bases; bases with no gene match: 5. The CDR3 extends over 14 amino acids. Germline values: CDR1 SGHTA, CDR2 FQGNSA. The CDR3 is CASSSDRAGEKLFF. The DNA for the CDR3 is TGTGCCAGCAGCTCGGACAGGGCGGGTGAAAAACTGTTTTTT. Complete variable domain (other parts from reference TRBV7-2 and TRBJ1-4): GAGVSQSPSNKVTEKGKDVELRCDPISGHTALYWYRQSLGQGLEFLIYFQGNSAPDKSGLPSDRFSAERTGGSVSTLTIQRTQQEDSAVYLCASSSDRAGEKLFFGSGTQLSVL.

The chain links TRBV5-4 to TRBJ2-7, with TRBD2 as a possible D gene (6 bases). The V and J ends lost 3 bases and 5 bases respectively, with 12 bases between them. Germline CDR1 is SGHNT and CDR2 is YYREEE (reference sequence). The CDR3 runs 13 residues. In DNA form, the CDR3 reads TGTGCCAGCAGCTCCACATGGGAGGACGAGCAGTACTTC. As protein: CASSSTWEDEQYF.

The V call is TRBV5-6, the J call TRBJ2-7, with TRBD1 matching over 9 bases. Germline V gives CDR1 SGHDT, CDR2 YYEEEE. The CDR3 is made up of 14 amino acids. With 3 bases clipped from V and 5 bases from J, the junction kept 6 bases outside the gene matches. CDR3 sequence reads: CASSSGQGIHEQYF. The CDR3 DNA follows: TGTGCCAGCAGCTCGGGACAGGGTATCCACGAGCAGTACTTC.

The chain is built from TRBV5-1 and TRBJ2-2; D unresolved. The CDR3 contains 13 residues. Germline-derived CDR1 and CDR2 are SGHRS and YFSETQ. The V and J ends lost 3 bases and 13 bases respectively, with 16 bases between them. CDR3 residues: CASSSINLNGLFF. The CDR3, as DNA: TGCGCCAGCAGCTCGATCAACCTAAACGGGCTGTTTTTT.

The V and J genes are TRBV2 and TRBJ1-5; D is perhaps TRBD1 (5 bases). The V and J ends lost 3 bases and 0 bases respectively, with 9 bases between them. The CDR3 spans 15 residues. CDR1 is SNHLY and CDR2 is FYNNEI in the germline V gene. CDR3 sequence: CASSDDRSSNQPQHF. The CDR3 DNA is TGTGCCAGCAGTGATGACAGAAGTAGCAATCAGCCCCAGCATTTT.

This chain joins TRBV30 and TRBJ1-3, with D possibly being TRBD1 (6 bases). The germline V gene encodes CDR1 GTSNPN and CDR2 SVGIG (reference sequence). V was clipped by 8 bases and J by 0 bases, with 26 bases between them. The CDR3 contains 18 residues. The CDR3 loop is CALDQGFTGQYSGNTIYF. For the CDR3, the DNA is TGTGCCCTCGACCAGGGATTTACAGGGCAGTACTCTGGAAACACCATATATTTT.

The V and J genes are TRBV9 and TRBJ2-1; 8 nucleotides agree with TRBD2. Germline CDR1 is SGDLS and CDR2 is YYNGEE. V was clipped by 3 bases and J by 7 bases; unmatched bases: 6. The CDR3 extends over 14 amino acids. CDR3 nucleotides: TGTGCCAGCAGCGAGGGCGGGGGGTCTAATGAGCAGTTCTTC. This codes for CASSEGGGSNEQFF.